A selection of T cell receptor beta chains follows, all from one sample in a study of blood T cell repertoires in COVID-19. TCRdb keeps only in-frame clones here, not all; method: immunoSEQ multiplex PCR. The table includes around 170,000 clones, roughly 84% detected once. The sequencing sample was made of peripheral blood. The receptors come from a woman aged 55-75 years with acute or convalescent COVID-19. CDR3s include the opening cysteine and the closing phenylalanine or tryptophan. The order of the fields is D gene, V gene, J gene, clone size, CDR3 DNA, CDR3 protein. D genes are given only for firm matches. Size tells how often a clone was seen (once, few, many) or the class of an expanded clone, and some rows leave it out.

d_gene: TRBD2
v_gene: TRBV2
j_gene: TRBJ2-3
abundance: .
CDR3nt: TGTGCCAGCACGCCTAGCGGGCACACAGATACGCAGTATTTT
CDR3aa: CASTPSGHTDTQYF

d_gene: .
v_gene: TRBV6-5
j_gene: TRBJ1-2
abundance: .
CDR3nt: TGTGCCAGCAGATCCTATTATGGCTACACCTTC
CDR3aa: CASRSYYGYTF

d_gene: .
v_gene: TRBV5-6
j_gene: TRBJ1-4
abundance: .
CDR3nt: TGTGCCAGCAGCTTGAGGGCAGGGGTTAGCGAAAAACTGTTTTTT
CDR3aa: CASSLRAGVSEKLFF

d_gene: .
v_gene: TRBV12-3/TRBV12-4
j_gene: TRBJ1-5
abundance: .
CDR3nt: TGTGCCAGCAGTTTTGGGAGTCAGCCCCAGCATTTT
CDR3aa: CASSFGSQPQHF

d_gene: .
v_gene: TRBV10-3
j_gene: TRBJ2-7
abundance: .
CDR3nt: TGTGCCATCGGGTATAAGGGGTCCTACGAGCAGTACTTC
CDR3aa: CAIGYKGSYEQYF

d_gene: .
v_gene: TRBV19
j_gene: TRBJ1-1
abundance: .
CDR3nt: TGTGCCAGTAGTATCTCTCCGAACACTGAAGCTTTCTTT
CDR3aa: CASSISPNTEAFF

d_gene: TRBD2
v_gene: TRBV28
j_gene: TRBJ2-7
abundance: .
CDR3nt: TGTGCCAGCAGTTTGGTCTCTAGCGGGGCCCACGAGCAGTACTTC
CDR3aa: CASSLVSSGAHEQYF

d_gene: .
v_gene: TRBV5-6
j_gene: TRBJ1-5
abundance: .
CDR3nt: TGTGCCAGCAGCTCGTGGGGGGGCAATCAGCCCCAGCATTTT
CDR3aa: CASSSWGGNQPQHF

d_gene: TRBD1
v_gene: TRBV7-9
j_gene: TRBJ1-1
abundance: .
CDR3nt: TGTGCCAGCAGCTTGGACAGGGTAATCCCCTATGAAGCTTTCTTT
CDR3aa: CASSLDRVIPYEAFF

d_gene: TRBD1
v_gene: TRBV5-1
j_gene: TRBJ1-1
abundance: once
CDR3nt: TGCGCCAGCTATTTACAGGGGGTGAACACTGAAGCTTTCTTT
CDR3aa: CASYLQGVNTEAFF

d_gene: .
v_gene: TRBV7-3
j_gene: TRBJ1-6
abundance: .
CDR3nt: TGTGCCAGCAGCCGGACAGCTAATTCACCCCTCCACTTT
CDR3aa: CASSRTANSPLHF

d_gene: .
v_gene: TRBV6-5
j_gene: TRBJ1-2
abundance: .
CDR3nt: TGTGCCAGCAGTCTACAGGGCTATGGCTACACCTTC
CDR3aa: CASSLQGYGYTF

d_gene: TRBD1
v_gene: TRBV18
j_gene: TRBJ2-7
abundance: .
CDR3nt: TGTGCCAGCTCACTTTCCGGGACAGGTCCCTACGAGCAGTACTTC
CDR3aa: CASSLSGTGPYEQYF

d_gene: .
v_gene: TRBV5-4
j_gene: TRBJ2-5
abundance: .
CDR3nt: TGTGCCAGCAGAAACGACTGGACTTTGGGAGAGACCCAGTACTTC
CDR3aa: CASRNDWTLGETQYF

d_gene: .
v_gene: TRBV5-1
j_gene: TRBJ1-6
abundance: .
CDR3nt: TGCGCCAGCAGCCCAGGTCCCATTAGCTCCTATAATTCACCCCTCCACTTT
CDR3aa: CASSPGPISSYNSPLHF

d_gene: .
v_gene: TRBV18
j_gene: TRBJ1-5
abundance: few
CDR3nt: TGTGCCAGCTCACCACCCGGCAATCAGCCCCAGCATTTT
CDR3aa: CASSPPGNQPQHF

d_gene: .
v_gene: TRBV11-1
j_gene: TRBJ1-2
abundance: .
CDR3nt: TGTGCCAGCAGAAGACAGACAAGCAGTGGCTACACCTTC
CDR3aa: CASRRQTSSGYTF